The 5 T cell receptor beta chains given below trace back to one sample, sequenced in a study of cytomegalovirus exposure and HLA in healthy donors. The PCR was carried out with 60 Vbeta primers and 13 Jbeta primers. Sequenced by immunoSEQ multiplex PCR; TCRdb stores in-frame clones only, minus some. The profile shows around 160,000 clones, roughly 73% of them singletons. The sequencing input was PBMCs. Receptor source: a male donor in good health and CMV-seronegative.

Comments on this clone: The same CDR3 is also encoded by other DNA sequences in this sample. The chain uses TRBV27 and TRBJ2-7, with 9 bases aligning to TRBD1. V shed 4 bases and J 2 bases; nucleotides not matched to a gene: 3. The length of the CDR3 is 14 residues. Germline V gene data show CDR1 as MNHEY and CDR2 as SMNVEV (reference sequence). CDR3 in DNA: TGTGCCAGCAGTTCCGGACAGGGGCCCTACGAGCAGTACTTC. Residues: CASSSGQGPYEQYF.

The chain uses TRBV19 and TRBJ2-2; perhaps TRBD2 as D (6 bases). V dropped 7 bases and J dropped 5 bases, with 17 bases sitting between them. Germline V gene sequence: CDR1 LNHDA, CDR2 SQIVND (reference sequence). This CDR3 contains 15 residues. Here the CDR3 DNA reads TGTGCCAGTAAAATTACTAGCCAGGCTACCGGGGAGCTGTTTTTT. Protein: CASKITSQATGELFF.

This rearrangement joins TRBV9 to TRBJ2-7, with 7 nucleotides matching TRBD1. The V gene's germline CDR1 is SGDLS and CDR2 YYNGEE. The CDR3 totals 14 residues. J lost 5 bases, V lost 0 bases, and 5 bases had no gene match. The CDR3 DNA sequence: TGTGCCAGCAGCGTAGAGGGGACAGCCCACGAGCAGTACTTC. Translated: CASSVEGTAHEQYF.

This rearrangement joins TRBV27 to TRBJ2-5; D uncertain. The CDR3 consists of 11 residues. V lost 7 bases and J lost 5, with 8 bases in between. Germline loops: CDR1 MNHEY, CDR2 SMNVEV (reference sequence). CDR3 in amino acids: CASISGETQYF. The CDR3 nucleotides read TGTGCCAGCATCAGTGGCGAGACCCAGTACTTC.

V gene TRBV30 combines with J gene TRBJ2-7, with a weak D call TRBD2 (6 bases). The CDR3 has 14 amino acids. Germline V gene lookup returns CDR1 GTSNPN and CDR2 SVGIG (reference sequence). V was pared by 5 bases and J by 0 bases, with 14 bases between. The CDR3 coding sequence is TGTGCCTGGTCTTTGGGAGGCGGCTCCTACGAGCAGTACTTC. As protein: CAWSLGGGSYEQYF.